The 17 T cell receptor beta chains below all came from one sample that was sequenced in a study of T cell changes during pregnancy in multiple sclerosis. Profiled with immunoSEQ multiplex PCR; TCRdb holds only in-frame clones, not every one. The sample has about 77,000 clones; about 93% are singletons. The sequencing used peripheral blood, collected after pregnancy. These receptors were obtained from a female donor in good health, enrolled as a control in a pregnancy study.

CDR3 sequence: CASSLEDMGGNTIYF. DNA of the CDR3: TGTGCCAGCAGCCTCGAGGACATGGGAGGAAACACCATATATTTT. The rearrangement uses TRBV4-2 and TRBJ1-3; a possible D gene is TRBD1 (5 bases). The CDR3 covers 15 residues. CDR1 is LGHNA and CDR2 is YNFKEQ in the germline V gene. V lost 4 bases and J lost 4, with 14 bases in between.

The gene calls are TRBV19 and TRBJ1-2; 9 bases map to TRBD1. Germline trimming cut 3 bases from V and 7 bases from J; bases unmatched to any gene: 15. This CDR3 is 17 amino acids long. Germline CDR1 and CDR2: LNHDA and SQIVND (reference sequence). Here the CDR3 reads CASSIGGQGLSLAGYTF. CDR3 nucleotide sequence: TGTGCCAGTAGTATCGGCGGACAGGGGCTCAGTCTGGCTGGCTACACCTTC.

The CDR3 DNA is TGTGCCAGCAGTCCGTCCAGGGGGAGACAGACTGAAGCTTTCTTT. It translates to CASSPSRGRQTEAFF. The V call is TRBV28, the J call TRBJ1-1; 7 bases match TRBD1. CDR1 and CDR2 from the germline V gene are MDHEN and SYDVKM. This CDR3 has 15 amino acids. With V trimmed by 5 bases and J by 5 bases, 11 bases remained unmatched.

CDR3 bases: TGTGCCACCAGCGGAATGGCAGGGGGATTTATTGAAGCTTTCTTT. Residues: CATSGMAGGFIEAFF. The V and J genes are TRBV15 and TRBJ1-1; 7 bases fit TRBD1. This CDR3 has 15 amino acids. Germline V gene data show CDR1 as LNHNV and CDR2 as YYDKDF (reference sequence). Germline trimming cut 5 bases from V and 7 bases from J; bases unmatched to any gene: 13.

The rearrangement links TRBV5-4 to TRBJ1-2, with D unclear. The germline V gene encodes CDR1 SGHNT and CDR2 YYREEE (reference sequence). The CDR3 covers 12 residues. V was shortened by 0 bases and J by 8 bases, with 8 bases between the two germline ends. This CDR3 reads CASSLVVGGYTF. DNA for the CDR3: TGTGCCAGCAGCTTGGTCGTCGGGGGCTACACCTTC.

J is TRBJ2-7 and V is TRBV6-1; 7 positions match TRBD1. The CDR3 contains 15 residues. V was clipped by 7 bases and J by 3 bases; unmatched bases: 12. Germline CDR1 reads MNHNS; CDR2 reads SASEGT. This chain's CDR3 is CASMARDSGLYEQYF. The CDR3 coding sequence is TGTGCCAGCATGGCACGGGACAGCGGTCTCTACGAGCAGTACTTC.

This clone was recorded once. This sequence joins TRBV6-1 and TRBJ2-1; TRBD1 aligns across 10 bases. The germline V gene has CDR1 MNHNS and CDR2 SASEGT. V was pared by 5 bases and J by 9 bases, with 4 bases of the junction left unmatched. The CDR3 consists of 13 residues. DNA of the CDR3: TGTGCCAGCAGTAGGACAGGGGGGAGTGAGCAGTTCTTC. Residues: CASSRTGGSEQFF.

J is TRBJ1-1 and V is TRBV2; D gene uncertain. Germline lookup yields CDR1 SNHLY and CDR2 FYNNEI. Trimming took 5 bases from V and 4 from J, leaving 8 bases between them. This CDR3 spans 12 amino acids. The DNA of the CDR3 is TGTGCCAGCAGTCCTCAGGTCACTGAAGCTTTCTTT. Translation: CASSPQVTEAFF.

This chain connects TRBV7-2 to TRBJ2-1, with TRBD2 as a possible D gene (6 bases). V lost 7 bases, J lost 6 bases, and 25 bases lay in between. The length of the CDR3 is 17 residues. The germline gives CDR1 SGHTA, CDR2 FQGNSA. The CDR3 loop reads CASTQPGGAGRGNEQFF. CDR3 DNA sequence: TGTGCCAGCACCCAACCCGGCGGGGCAGGGCGGGGCAATGAGCAGTTCTTC.

The genes are TRBV5-1 and TRBJ2-1, with D unresolved. Trimming took off 0 bases at V and 8 bases at J, with 9 bases between the two ends. This CDR3 contains 13 residues. Germline CDR1 is SGHRS and CDR2 is YFSETQ. DNA for the CDR3: TGCGCCAGCAGCTTGGACGGTCAGGATGAGCAGTTCTTC. This sequence encodes CASSLDGQDEQFF.

The chain combines TRBV27 with TRBJ2-1, with a possible D match to TRBD1 (6 bases). Trimming left V 3 bases short and J 6 bases short, with 15 bases between. The CDR3 has 15 amino acids. The germline CDR1 and CDR2 sequences are MNHEY and SMNVEV (reference sequence). The CDR3, as DNA: TGTGCCAGCAGTTTGGGGGCGGGTTTTTTCAATGAGCAGTTCTTC. Its protein product is CASSLGAGFFNEQFF.

This clone has a single count. The chain is built from TRBV12-5 and TRBJ2-1; 8 bases are a match to TRBD1. Trimming took 5 bases from V and 5 from J; bases not matched to a gene: 8. The CDR3 length is 15 residues. Germline V gene sequence: CDR1 LGHNT, CDR2 FRNRAP. The chain's CDR3 is CASGRGQGRDNEQFF. The CDR3 bases are TGTGCTAGTGGTCGTGGACAGGGACGGGACAATGAGCAGTTCTTC.

This clone was observed a few times. This rearrangement joins TRBV20-1 to TRBJ1-1; no definite D call. CDR3 length: 11 residues. Trimming cost V 1 base and J 2 bases, with 2 bases left between them. Germline CDR1 reads DFQATT; CDR2 reads SNEGSKA (reference sequence). The CDR3 region is CSARANTEAFF. The CDR3, as DNA: TGCAGTGCTAGAGCTAACACTGAAGCTTTCTTT.

This clone was observed once. This rearrangement joins TRBV4-3 to TRBJ2-3; the match to TRBD1 covers 7 bases. Germline V lookup: CDR1 LGHNA, CDR2 YSLEER. The CDR3 is 17 residues long. V dropped 1 base and J dropped 1; count of bases not matched to a gene: 8. The CDR3, as DNA: TGCGCCAGCAGCCAAGCCCTGAATACAGGGGGCACAGATACGCAGTATTTT. It encodes CASSQALNTGGTDTQYF.

V is TRBV2 and J is TRBJ2-4, with D hard to call. The CDR3 has 14 residues. From germline, CDR1 is SNHLY and CDR2 FYNNEI. V dropped 3 bases and J dropped 8 bases, with 14 bases sitting between them. In DNA, the CDR3 is TGTGCCAGCAGTGACGGCGCGGCAGCTGACATTCAGTACTTC. Translating it yields CASSDGAAADIQYF.

The chain carries TRBV5-4 and TRBJ2-7, with 7 bases identical to TRBD2. Germline loops: CDR1 SGHNT, CDR2 YYREEE (reference sequence). With V trimmed by 0 bases and J by 4 bases, 10 bases remained unmatched. CDR3 length equals 16 residues. The CDR3 is CASSLGVGASGYEQYF. The CDR3 region has the DNA TGTGCCAGCAGCTTGGGGGTTGGGGCTAGCGGATACGAGCAGTACTTC.

The V and J genes are TRBV5-1 and TRBJ2-2, with 9 positions matching TRBD2. This CDR3 spans 17 amino acids. V lost 0 bases to trimming and J lost 2 bases; unmatched junction nucleotides: 5. CDR1 is SGHRS and CDR2 is YFSETQ in the germline V gene. CDR3 residues: CASSLGSSGVNTGELFF. In DNA form, the CDR3 reads TGCGCCAGCAGCTTGGGCTCTAGCGGGGTCAACACCGGGGAGCTGTTTTTT.